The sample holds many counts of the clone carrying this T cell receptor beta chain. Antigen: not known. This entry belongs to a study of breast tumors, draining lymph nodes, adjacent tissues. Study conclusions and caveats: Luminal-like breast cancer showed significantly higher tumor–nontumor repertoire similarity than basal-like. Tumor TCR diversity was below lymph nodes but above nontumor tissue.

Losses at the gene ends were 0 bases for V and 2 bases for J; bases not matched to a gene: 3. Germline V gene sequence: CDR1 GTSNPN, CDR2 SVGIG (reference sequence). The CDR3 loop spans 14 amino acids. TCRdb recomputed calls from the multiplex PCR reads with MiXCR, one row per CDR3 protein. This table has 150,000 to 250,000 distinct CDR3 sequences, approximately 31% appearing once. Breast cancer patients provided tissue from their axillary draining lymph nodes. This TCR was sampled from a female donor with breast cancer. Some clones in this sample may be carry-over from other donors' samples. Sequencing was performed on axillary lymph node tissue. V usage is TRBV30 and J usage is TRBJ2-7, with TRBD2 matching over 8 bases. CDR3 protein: CAWSVVSGAYEQYF. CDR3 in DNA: TGTGCCTGGAGTGTAGTTAGCGGGGCCTACGAGCAGTACTTC.